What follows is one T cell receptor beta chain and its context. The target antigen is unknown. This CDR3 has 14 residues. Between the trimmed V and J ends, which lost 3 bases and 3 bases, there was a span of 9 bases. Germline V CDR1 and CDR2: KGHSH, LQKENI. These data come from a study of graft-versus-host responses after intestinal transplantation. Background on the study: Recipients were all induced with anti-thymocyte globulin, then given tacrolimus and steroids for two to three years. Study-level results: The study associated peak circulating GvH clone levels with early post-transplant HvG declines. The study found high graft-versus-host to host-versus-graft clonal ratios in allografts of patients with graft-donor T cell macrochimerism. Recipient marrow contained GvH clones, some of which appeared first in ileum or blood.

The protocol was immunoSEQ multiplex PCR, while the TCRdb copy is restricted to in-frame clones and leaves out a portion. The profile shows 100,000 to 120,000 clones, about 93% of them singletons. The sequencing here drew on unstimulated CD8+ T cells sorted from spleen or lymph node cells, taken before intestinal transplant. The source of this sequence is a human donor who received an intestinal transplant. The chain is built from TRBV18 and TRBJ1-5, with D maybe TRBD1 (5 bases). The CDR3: CASSPTGYNQPQHF. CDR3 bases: TGTGCCAGCTCACCTACAGGTTACAATCAGCCCCAGCATTTT.